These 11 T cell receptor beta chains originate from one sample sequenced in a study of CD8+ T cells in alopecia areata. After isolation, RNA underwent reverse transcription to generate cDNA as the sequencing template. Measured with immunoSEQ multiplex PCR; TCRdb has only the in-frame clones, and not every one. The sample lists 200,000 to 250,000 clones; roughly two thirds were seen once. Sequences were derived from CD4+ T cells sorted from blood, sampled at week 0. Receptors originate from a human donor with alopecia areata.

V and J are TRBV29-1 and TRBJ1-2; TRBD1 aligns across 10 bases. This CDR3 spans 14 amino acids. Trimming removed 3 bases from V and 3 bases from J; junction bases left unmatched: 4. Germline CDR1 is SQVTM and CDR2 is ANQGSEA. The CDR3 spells CSVDDRGQYYGYTF. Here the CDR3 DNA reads TGCAGCGTTGACGACAGGGGGCAATACTATGGCTACACCTTC.

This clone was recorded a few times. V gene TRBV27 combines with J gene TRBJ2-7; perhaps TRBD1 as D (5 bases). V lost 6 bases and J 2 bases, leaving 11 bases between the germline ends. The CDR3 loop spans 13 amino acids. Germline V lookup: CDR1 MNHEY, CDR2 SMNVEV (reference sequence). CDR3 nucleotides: TGTGCCAGCAGCCCCAGGGTAGCCTACGAGCAGTACTTC. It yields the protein CASSPRVAYEQYF.

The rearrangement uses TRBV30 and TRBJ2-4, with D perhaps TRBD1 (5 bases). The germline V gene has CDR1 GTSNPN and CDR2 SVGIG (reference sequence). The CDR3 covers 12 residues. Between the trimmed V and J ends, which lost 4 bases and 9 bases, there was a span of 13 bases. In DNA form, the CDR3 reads TGTGCCTGGACTCCAGGGTTTGGCATTCAGTACTTC. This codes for CAWTPGFGIQYF.

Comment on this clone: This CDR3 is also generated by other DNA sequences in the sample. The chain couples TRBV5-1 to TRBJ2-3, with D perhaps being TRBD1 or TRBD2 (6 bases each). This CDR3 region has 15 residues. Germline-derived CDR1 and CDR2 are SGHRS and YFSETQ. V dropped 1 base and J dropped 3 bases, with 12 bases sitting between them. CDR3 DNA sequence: TGCGCCAGCAGCTTGCGGGGGCTGGGGACAGATACGCAGTATTTT. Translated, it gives CASSLRGLGTDTQYF.

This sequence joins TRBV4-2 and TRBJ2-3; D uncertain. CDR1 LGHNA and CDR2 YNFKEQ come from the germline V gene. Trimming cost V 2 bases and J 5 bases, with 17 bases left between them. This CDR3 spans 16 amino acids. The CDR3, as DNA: TGTGCCAGCAGCCAATTCCTAGGTGTCCCAGGAGATACGCAGTATTTT. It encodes CASSQFLGVPGDTQYF.

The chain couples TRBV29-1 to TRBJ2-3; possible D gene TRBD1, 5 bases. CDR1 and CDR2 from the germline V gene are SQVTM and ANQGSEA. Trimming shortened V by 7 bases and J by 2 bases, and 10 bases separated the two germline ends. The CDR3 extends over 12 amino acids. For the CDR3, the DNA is TGCAGCGGGTCAGGGATCACAGATACGCAGTATTTT. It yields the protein CSGSGITDTQYF.

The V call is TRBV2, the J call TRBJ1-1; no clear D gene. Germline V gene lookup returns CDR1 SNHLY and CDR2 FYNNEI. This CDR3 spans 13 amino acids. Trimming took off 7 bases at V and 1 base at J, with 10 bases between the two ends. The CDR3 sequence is CASNTDSNTEAFF. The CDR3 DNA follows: TGTGCCAGCAATACGGACTCGAACACTGAAGCTTTCTTT.

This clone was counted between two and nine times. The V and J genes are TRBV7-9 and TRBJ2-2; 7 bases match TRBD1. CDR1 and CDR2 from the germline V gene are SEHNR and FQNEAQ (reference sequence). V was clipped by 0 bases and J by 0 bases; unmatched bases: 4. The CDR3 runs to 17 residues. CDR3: CASSLAPGQSNTGELFF. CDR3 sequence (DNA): TGTGCCAGCAGCTTAGCGCCGGGACAGTCGAACACCGGGGAGCTGTTTTTT.

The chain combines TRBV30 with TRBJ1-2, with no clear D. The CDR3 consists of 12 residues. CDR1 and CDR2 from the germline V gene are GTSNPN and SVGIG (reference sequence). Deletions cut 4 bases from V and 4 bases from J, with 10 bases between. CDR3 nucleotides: TGTGCCTGGATGGACCCCAGCTATGGCTACACCTTC. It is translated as CAWMDPSYGYTF.

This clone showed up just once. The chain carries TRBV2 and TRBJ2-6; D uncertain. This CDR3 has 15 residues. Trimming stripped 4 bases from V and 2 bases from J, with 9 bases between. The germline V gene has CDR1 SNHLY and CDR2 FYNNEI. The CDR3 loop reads CASSAEVAGANVLTF. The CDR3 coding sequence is TGTGCCAGCAGTGCTGAGGTGGCTGGGGCCAACGTCCTGACTTTC.

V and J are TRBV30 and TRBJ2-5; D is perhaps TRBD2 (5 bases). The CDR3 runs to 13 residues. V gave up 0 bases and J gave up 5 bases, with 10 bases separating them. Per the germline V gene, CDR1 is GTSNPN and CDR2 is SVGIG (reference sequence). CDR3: CAWSVASMETQYF. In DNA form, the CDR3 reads TGTGCCTGGAGTGTGGCTAGCATGGAGACCCAGTACTTC.